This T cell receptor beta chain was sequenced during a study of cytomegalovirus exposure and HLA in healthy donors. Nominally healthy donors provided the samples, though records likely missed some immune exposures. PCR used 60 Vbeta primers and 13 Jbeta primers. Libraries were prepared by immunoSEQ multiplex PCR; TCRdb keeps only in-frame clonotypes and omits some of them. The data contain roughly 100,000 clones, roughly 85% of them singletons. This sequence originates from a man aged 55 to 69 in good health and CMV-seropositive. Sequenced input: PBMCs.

CDR3 DNA: TGTGCCAGCAGCGATGGGAGGAACACTGAAGCTTTCTTT. It codes for CASSDGRNTEAFF. The chain is built from TRBV7-3 and TRBJ1-1; D remains unclear. Per the germline V gene, CDR1 is SGHTA and CDR2 is FQGTGA. The CDR3 consists of 13 residues. The ends were cut back, 5 bases at V and 1 base at J, with 8 bases in the middle. Combining the CDR3 with reference TRBV7-3 and TRBJ1-1 gives the whole variable domain GAGVSQTPSNKVTEKGKYVELRCDPISGHTALYWYRQSLGQGPEFLIYFQGTGAADDSGLPNDRFFAVRPEGSVSTLKIQRTERGDSAVYLCASSDGRNTEAFFGQGTRLTVV.